What follows are 32 T cell receptor beta chains derived from one specimen sequenced in a study of T cells in Graves' hyperthyroidism and ophthalmopathy. TCR beta CDR3 regions were amplified from RNA. A set of HTBI primers served as the primers for a first-round RT-PCR of the TCR CDR3. TCRdb ran MiXCR on the multiplex PCR reads and lists one entry per CDR3 protein. The table includes 300,000 to 500,000 distinct CDR3 sequences, over 12% detected once. Material for sequencing was blood. These receptors came from a man in his fifties or sixties with Graves' ophthalmopathy.

There are many counts of this clonotype. The genes are TRBV28 and TRBJ1-5; no clear D gene. CDR3 size: 16 residues. With 5 bases removed from V and 0 bases from J, the gap between germline ends came to 14 bases. The germline gives CDR1 MDHEN, CDR2 SYDVKM. The CDR3 bases are TGTGCCAGCAGTCCGCAGGTTATCCATAGCAATCAGCCCCAGCATTTT. It translates to CASSPQVIHSNQPQHF.

Written as DNA, the CDR3 is TGCGCCAGCAGCCTTCTAGGGGGCGATTCACCCCTCCACTTT. This sequence encodes CASSLLGGDSPLHF. The chain uses TRBV5-1 and TRBJ1-6, with 7 positions matching TRBD1. V shed 4 bases and J 8 bases; nucleotides not matched to a gene: 6. The CDR3 covers 14 residues. Looked up from germline, CDR1 is SGHRS and CDR2 is YFSETQ.

This clonotype was observed at least ten times. The rearrangement joins TRBV10-3 to TRBJ2-7, with TRBD2 identical over 12 bases. CDR3 length: 15 residues. Unmatched junction bases numbered 3, after V lost 6 bases and J lost 0 bases. CDR1 is ENHRY and CDR2 is SYGVKD in the germline V gene. The CDR3 loop is CAIRVTSGSSYEQYF. For the CDR3, the DNA is TGTGCCATCAGAGTGACTAGCGGGAGCTCCTACGAGCAGTACTTC.

This clonotype was recorded a few times. The CDR3: CASSLSGGAGFLAYNEQFF. In nucleotides, the CDR3 is TGTGCCAGCAGCCTAAGCGGCGGGGCGGGGTTTCTTGCATATAATGAGCAGTTCTTC. The J gene is TRBJ2-1, the V gene TRBV7-9; maybe TRBD2 (6 bases). V lost 5 bases and J 7 bases, leaving 30 bases between the germline ends. CDR1 and CDR2 (germline): SEHNR, FQNEAQ (reference sequence). There are 19 residues in the CDR3.

This clonotype was counted a few times. The chain is built from TRBV12-3 or TRBV12-4 and TRBJ2-2; D is perhaps TRBD2 (5 bases). This CDR3 spans 12 amino acids. V was trimmed by 7 bases and J by 5 bases, leaving 8 bases between them. Here the CDR3 reads CASNPGTGELFF. The DNA for the CDR3 is TGTGCCAGCAACCCGGGGACCGGGGAGCTGTTTTTT.

This clonotype has a count of ten or more. The V call is TRBV28, the J call TRBJ1-1; D is perhaps TRBD1 (5 bases). CDR1 and CDR2 (germline): MDHEN, SYDVKM. The length of the CDR3 is 16 residues. With 3 bases removed from V and 1 base from J, the gap between germline ends came to 15 bases. CDR3 nucleotides: TGTGCCAGCAGTTTGTCGGGGCTCTTGGCGAACACTGAAGCTTTCTTT. Translating it yields CASSLSGLLANTEAFF. The whole variable domain, filled in from reference TRBV28 and TRBJ1-1, reads DVKVTQSSRYLVKRTGEKVFLECVQDMDHENMFWYRQDPGLGLRLIYFSYDVKMKEKGDIPEGYSVSREKKERFSLILESASTNQTSMYLCASSLSGLLANTEAFFGQGTRLTVV.

This clonotype is medium-sized by share. The chain couples TRBV11-2 to TRBJ2-2; D gene unclear. This CDR3 comprises 14 residues. V gave up 3 bases and J gave up 4 bases, with 9 bases separating them. The germline gives CDR1 SGHAT, CDR2 FQNNGV. The CDR3 spells CASSFVQTTGELFF. The CDR3 nucleotides are TGTGCCAGCAGCTTCGTACAGACCACCGGGGAGCTGTTTTTT. The whole variable domain, filled in from reference TRBV11-2 and TRBJ2-2, reads EAGVAQSPRYKIIEKRQSVAFWCNPISGHATLYWYQQILGQGPKLLIQFQNNGVVDDSQLPKDRFSAERLKGVDSTLKIQPAKLEDSAVYLCASSFVQTTGELFFGEGSRLTVL.

This clonotype was counted ten times or more. The rearrangement links TRBV2 to TRBJ1-1, with TRBD1 matching over 7 bases. The ends lost 4 bases at V and 5 bases at J; junction bases unmatched: 7. The CDR3 is 14 amino acids. CDR1 and CDR2 (germline): SNHLY, FYNNEI. In nucleotides, the CDR3 is TGTGCCAGCAGTGGCCAGGGGGATAGGACTGAAGCTTTCTTT. Protein: CASSGQGDRTEAFF.

This clonotype has more than one count but fewer than ten. The junction departs from the called germline gene at one end, perhaps through a read error. The CDR3 loop is CASSFKGRRGYGYAF. CDR3 bases: TGTGCCAGCAGCTTTAAAGGAAGAAGAGGCTATGGCTACGCCTTC. The V and J genes are TRBV11-3 and TRBJ1-2; D not resolved. CDR1 is SGHNT and CDR2 is YENEEA in the germline V gene. The CDR3 extends over 15 amino acids.

This clonotype came up many times. The chain employs TRBV7-9 and TRBJ2-5, with 9 bases that match TRBD2. The ends lost 5 bases at V and 5 bases at J; junction bases unmatched: 12. The CDR3 contains 16 residues. Germline CDR1 is SEHNR and CDR2 is FQNEAQ (reference sequence). DNA of the CDR3: TGTGCCAGCAGCCCCAGGGCTAGCGGGAAAAGGGAGACCCAGTACTTC. This gives the protein CASSPRASGKRETQYF.

The J gene is TRBJ2-1, the V gene TRBV6-1; D may be TRBD1 (6 bases). The V and J ends lost 5 bases and 5 bases respectively, with 16 bases between them. Germline V CDR1 and CDR2: MNHNS, SASEGT. The CDR3 sequence is 15 residues long. The CDR3 reads CASSRKSTGNNEQFF. The CDR3, as DNA: TGTGCCAGCAGTAGAAAATCGACAGGTAACAATGAGCAGTTCTTC.

This clonotype was seen only a few times. The chain employs TRBV20-1 and TRBJ2-3, with D possibly matching TRBD2 (6 bases). The CDR3 covers 18 residues. The V gene's germline CDR1 is DFQATT and CDR2 SNEGSKA (reference sequence). Deletions cut 1 base from V and 3 bases from J, with 23 bases between. The CDR3 DNA is TGCAGTGCTAGAGGGACCGGCGGGATCGAAGGACGAACAGATACGCAGTATTTT. Protein product: CSARGTGGIEGRTDTQYF.

This rearrangement joins TRBV19 to TRBJ2-5, with a weak D call TRBD1 (5 bases). V was trimmed by 4 bases and J by 5 bases, leaving 8 bases between them. The CDR3 consists of 12 residues. Germline CDR1 LNHDA, CDR2 SQIVND (reference sequence). The CDR3 loop is CASSTGLETQYF. CDR3 nucleotides: TGTGCCAGTAGTACAGGGTTGGAGACCCAGTACTTC.

This clonotype has a count of ten or more. The chain combines TRBV3-1 with TRBJ1-1; D is unresolved. The CDR3 contains 13 residues. The germline V gene has CDR1 LGHDT and CDR2 YNNKEL (reference sequence). Between the trimmed V and J ends, which lost 0 bases and 11 bases, there was a span of 13 bases. The CDR3 DNA follows: TGTGCCAGCAGCCAAGATCACCGGGATAAGGCTTTCTTT. It yields the protein CASSQDHRDKAFF.

This sequence joins TRBV18 and TRBJ1-1; 7 positions agree with TRBD1. The CDR3 runs to 17 residues. Germline V gives CDR1 KGHSH, CDR2 LQKENI. Losses at the gene ends were 3 bases for V and 4 bases for J; bases not matched to a gene: 14. CDR3 sequence: CASSPLTGQLSSTEAFF. The DNA of the CDR3 is TGTGCCAGCTCACCGTTGACAGGGCAGCTTAGTAGCACTGAAGCTTTCTTT.

This clonotype was detected ten times or more. The V and J genes are TRBV19 and TRBJ2-3, with D uncertain. Germline-derived CDR1 and CDR2 are LNHDA and SQIVND (reference sequence). The germline V and J ends were trimmed by 10 bases and 0 bases, with 14 bases remaining between them. The CDR3 runs 14 residues. The CDR3 DNA follows: TGTGCCACTAAAAGGCAGGTCAGCACAGATACGCAGTATTTT. Its protein product is CATKRQVSTDTQYF.

This clonotype was detected a few times. A read error is possible here, since a much larger clone lies one base away. CDR3: CASSPNVWQRENTEALF. The CDR3 nucleotides are TGTGCCAGCTCACCCAACGTTTGGCAGCGGGAGAACACTGAAGCTCTCTTT. The chain combines TRBV18 with TRBJ1-1; D uncertain. Looked up from germline, CDR1 is KGHSH and CDR2 is LQKENI. The CDR3 consists of 17 residues.

The CDR3 bases are TGTGCCAGCAGTTTAAAGGATAACAGGGGCTCCTACGAGCAGTACTTC. Its protein product is CASSLKDNRGSYEQYF. The rearrangement joins TRBV27 to TRBJ2-7; 7 nucleotides match TRBD1. Germline V CDR1 and CDR2: MNHEY, SMNVEV (reference sequence). This CDR3 contains 16 residues. V lost 2 bases to trimming and J lost 0 bases; unmatched junction nucleotides: 7.

On this clonotype itself: A much larger clone lies a single base off, so this may be a read error. The chain uses TRBV3-1 and TRBJ2-1; D not certain. The germline V gene encodes CDR1 LGHDT and CDR2 YNNKEL (reference sequence). The CDR3 has 11 residues. The CDR3 reads CASGHYNEQFF. The CDR3 DNA reads as TGTGCCAGCGGCCATTACAATGAGCAGTTCTTC.

The gene calls are TRBV19 and TRBJ2-7; 7 nucleotides agree with TRBD2. The V gene's germline CDR1 is LNHDA and CDR2 SQIVND (reference sequence). V lost 6 bases and J lost 0; bases outside the gene matches: 5. The CDR3 is 14 amino acids. The CDR3 region is CASRSGASSYEQYF. In DNA form, the CDR3 reads TGTGCCAGTAGGAGCGGGGCAAGCTCCTACGAGCAGTACTTC.

This clonotype has at least ten counts. V and J are TRBV25-1 and TRBJ2-1; weak D call: TRBD2 (6 bases). In germline, CDR1 is MGHDK, CDR2 SYGVNS. CDR3 length: 15 residues. Trimming removed 2 bases at V and 5 bases at J, with 13 bases between. The chain's CDR3 is CASSERGGPDNEQFF. CDR3 DNA: TGTGCCAGCAGTGAAAGGGGAGGACCAGACAATGAGCAGTTCTTC.

Of note for this clonotype: It may be a read error: a sequence one base away is much more abundant. This chain connects TRBV2 to TRBJ2-1; tentative D call: TRBD2 (6 bases). CDR3 size: 14 residues. CDR1 and CDR2 from the germline V gene are SNHLY and FYNNEI. The CDR3: CASRSGTSYNKQFF. The CDR3 nucleotides read TGTGCCAGTCGATCCGGGACTTCATACAATAAGCAGTTCTTC.

This clonotype was seen repeatedly, ten times or more. This chain links TRBV7-3 with TRBJ2-2, with 15 positions matching TRBD2. The V and J ends lost 4 bases and 2 bases, in that order; junction bases with no gene match: 2. The CDR3 consists of 17 residues. Germline V gene data show CDR1 as SGHTA and CDR2 as FQGTGA. The CDR3 loop is CASSWTSGRANTGELFF. For the CDR3, the DNA is TGTGCCAGCAGCTGGACTAGCGGGAGGGCCAACACCGGGGAGCTGTTTTTT.

There are a few counts of this clonotype. The chain joins TRBV29-1 to TRBJ2-1; 8 bases map to TRBD2. Germline V gene lookup returns CDR1 SQVTM and CDR2 ANQGSEA. This CDR3 is 18 amino acids long. With 8 bases clipped from V and 8 bases from J, the junction kept 26 bases outside the gene matches. In nucleotides, the CDR3 is TGCAGCCCTACCTGGGTAAGCGGGAGTCCGCCCTCAGTGGATGAGCAGTTCTTC. Its translation: CSPTWVSGSPPSVDEQFF.

The sample holds many counts of this clonotype. J is TRBJ1-1 and V is TRBV25-1, with a tentative D call TRBD1 (6 bases). There are 15 residues in the CDR3. V lost 0 bases and J lost 1, with 9 bases in between. Germline CDR1 reads MGHDK; CDR2 reads SYGVNS. The CDR3 loop is CASSEYRGQNTEAFF. The CDR3 bases are TGTGCCAGCAGTGAATATAGGGGACAGAACACTGAAGCTTTCTTT.

This clonotype was observed at least ten times. The chain has TRBV7-3 and TRBJ2-1, with TRBD2 matching 9 bases. The length of the CDR3 is 14 residues. Germline loops: CDR1 SGHTA, CDR2 FQGTGA. J was trimmed by 8 bases and V by 3 bases; bases with no gene match: 5. CDR3 residues: CASSFSGSVDEQFF. CDR3 coding DNA: TGTGCCAGCAGCTTTAGCGGGAGTGTCGATGAGCAGTTCTTC.

The J gene is TRBJ2-7, the V gene TRBV4-1, with a weak D call TRBD2 (5 bases). V was cut by 1 base and J by 3 bases, with 13 bases left in between. The CDR3 spans 15 residues. Germline CDR1 and CDR2: MGHRA and YSYEKL. The CDR3 reads CASSQGEGADYEQYF. The CDR3 DNA sequence: TGCGCCAGCAGCCAAGGAGAGGGTGCAGACTACGAGCAGTACTTC.

This sequence joins TRBV2 and TRBJ2-7; 8 nucleotides agree with TRBD1. CDR1 and CDR2 (germline): SNHLY, FYNNEI. This CDR3 is 15 amino acids long. Trimming took 5 bases from V and 4 from J; bases not matched to a gene: 10. CDR3 region: CASSRTGNGAYEQYF. The CDR3 DNA reads as TGTGCCAGCAGTAGGACAGGGAACGGGGCATACGAGCAGTACTTC.

The rearrangement links TRBV2 to TRBJ2-4; D is possibly TRBD2 (6 bases). Looked up from germline, CDR1 is SNHLY and CDR2 is FYNNEI. Trimming pared 6 bases from V and 12 bases from J, leaving 18 bases between. The CDR3 length is 13 residues. The DNA of the CDR3 is TGTGCCAGCAGGGACACAGACCGGGACTCTCAGTACTTC. Residues: CASRDTDRDSQYF.

The J gene is TRBJ1-4, the V gene TRBV19; TRBD1 is a possible D gene (6 bases). Germline CDR1 is LNHDA and CDR2 is SQIVND (reference sequence). CDR3 length: 18 amino acids. The ends were cut back, 3 bases at V and 7 bases at J, with 24 bases in the middle. CDR3 bases: TGTGCCAGTAGTATTAGGGGTCAAACCGGGACACCTGTTGAAAAACTGTTTTTT. Translating gives CASSIRGQTGTPVEKLFF.

This clonotype was counted only a few times. The genes are TRBV13 and TRBJ1-1; no reliable D call. The germline CDR1 and CDR2 sequences are PRHDT and FYEKMQ (reference sequence). V lost 5 bases and J 2 bases, leaving 6 bases between the germline ends. The CDR3 length is 12 residues. In nucleotides, the CDR3 is TGTGCCAGCAGCGTCAGCAACACTGAAGCTTTCTTT. This gives the protein CASSVSNTEAFF.

This clonotype was seen a few times. This chain uses TRBV19 with TRBJ2-5, with 7 bases identical to TRBD1. Germline V gene data show CDR1 as LNHDA and CDR2 as SQIVND (reference sequence). CDR3 length: 13 amino acids. V dropped 5 bases and J dropped 3; count of bases not matched to a gene: 3. This chain's CDR3 is CASSGDRKETQYF. The CDR3 nucleotides read TGTGCCAGTAGTGGGGACAGAAAAGAGACCCAGTACTTC.